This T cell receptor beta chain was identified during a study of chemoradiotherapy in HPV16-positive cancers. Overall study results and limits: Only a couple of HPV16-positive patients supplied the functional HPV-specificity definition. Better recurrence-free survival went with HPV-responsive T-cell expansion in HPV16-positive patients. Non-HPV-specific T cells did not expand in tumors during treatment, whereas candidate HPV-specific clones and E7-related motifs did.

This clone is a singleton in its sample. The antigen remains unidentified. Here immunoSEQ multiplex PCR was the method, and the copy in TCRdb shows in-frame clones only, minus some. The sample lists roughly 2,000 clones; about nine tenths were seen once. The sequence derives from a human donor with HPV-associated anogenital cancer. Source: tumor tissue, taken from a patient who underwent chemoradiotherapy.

The CDR3 spells CAISESGRTAEAFF. In nucleotides, the CDR3 is TGTGCCATCAGTGAGTCGGGCAGAACGGCTGAAGCTTTCTTT. V is TRBV10-3 and J is TRBJ1-1; D uncertain. The V gene's germline CDR1 is ENHRY and CDR2 SYGVKD. Trimming pared 0 bases from V and 6 bases from J, leaving 11 bases between. CDR3 length equals 14 residues.